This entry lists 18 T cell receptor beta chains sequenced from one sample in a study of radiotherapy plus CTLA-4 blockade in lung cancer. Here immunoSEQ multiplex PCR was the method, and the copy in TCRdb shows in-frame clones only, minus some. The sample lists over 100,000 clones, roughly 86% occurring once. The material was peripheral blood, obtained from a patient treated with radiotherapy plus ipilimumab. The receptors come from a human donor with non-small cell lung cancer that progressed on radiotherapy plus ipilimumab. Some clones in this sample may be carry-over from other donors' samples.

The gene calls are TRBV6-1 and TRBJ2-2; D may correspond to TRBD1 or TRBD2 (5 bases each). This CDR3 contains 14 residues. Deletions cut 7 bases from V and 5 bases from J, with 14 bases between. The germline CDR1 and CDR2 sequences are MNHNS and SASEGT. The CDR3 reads CASIPQRGTGELFF. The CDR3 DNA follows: TGTGCCAGCATCCCCCAGAGGGGAACCGGGGAGCTGTTTTTT.

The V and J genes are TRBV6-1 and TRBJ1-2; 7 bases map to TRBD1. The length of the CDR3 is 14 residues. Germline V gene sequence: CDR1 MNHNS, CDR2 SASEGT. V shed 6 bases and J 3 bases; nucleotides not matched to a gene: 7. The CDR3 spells CASSEGAEYYGYTF. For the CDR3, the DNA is TGTGCCAGCAGCGAGGGGGCTGAGTACTATGGCTACACCTTC.

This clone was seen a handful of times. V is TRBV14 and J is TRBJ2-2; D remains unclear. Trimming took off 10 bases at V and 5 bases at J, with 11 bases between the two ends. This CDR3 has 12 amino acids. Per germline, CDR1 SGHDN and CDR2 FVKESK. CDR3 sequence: CAIGSWTGELFF. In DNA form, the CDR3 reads TGTGCCATCGGGTCTTGGACCGGGGAGCTGTTTTTT. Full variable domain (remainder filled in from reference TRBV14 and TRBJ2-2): EAGVTQFPSHSVIEKGQTVTLRCDPISGHDNLYWYRRVMGKEIKFLLHFVKESKQDESGMPNNRFLAERTGGTYSTLKVQPAELEDSGVYFCAIGSWTGELFFGEGSRLTVL.

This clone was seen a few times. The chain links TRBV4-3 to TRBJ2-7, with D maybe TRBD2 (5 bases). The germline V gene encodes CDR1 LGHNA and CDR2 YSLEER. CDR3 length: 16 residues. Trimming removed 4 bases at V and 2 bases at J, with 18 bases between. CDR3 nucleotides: TGCGCCAGCAGCCCTGAGGGCCGAGAAAGGACCTACGAGCAGTACTTC. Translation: CASSPEGRERTYEQYF.

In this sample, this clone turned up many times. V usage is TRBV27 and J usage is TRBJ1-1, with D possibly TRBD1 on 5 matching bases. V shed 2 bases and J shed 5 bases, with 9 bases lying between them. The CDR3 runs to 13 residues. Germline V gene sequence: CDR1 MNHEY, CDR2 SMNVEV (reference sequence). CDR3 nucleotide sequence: TGTGCCAGCAGTTTAAATGGGGGAACTGAAGCTTTCTTT. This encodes CASSLNGGTEAFF.

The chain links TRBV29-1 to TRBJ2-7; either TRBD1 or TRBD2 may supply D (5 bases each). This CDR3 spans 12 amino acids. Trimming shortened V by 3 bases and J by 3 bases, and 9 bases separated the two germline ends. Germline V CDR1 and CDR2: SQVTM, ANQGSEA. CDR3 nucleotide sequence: TGCAGCGTTGAGGGACGGAACTACGAGCAGTACTTC. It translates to CSVEGRNYEQYF.

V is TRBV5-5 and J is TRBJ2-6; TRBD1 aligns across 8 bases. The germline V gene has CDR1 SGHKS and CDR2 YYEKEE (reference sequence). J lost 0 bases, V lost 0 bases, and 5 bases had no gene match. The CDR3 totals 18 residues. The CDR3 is CASSLAGTGGSGANVLTF. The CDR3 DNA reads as TGTGCCAGCAGCTTGGCCGGGACAGGTGGCTCTGGGGCCAACGTCCTGACTTTC.

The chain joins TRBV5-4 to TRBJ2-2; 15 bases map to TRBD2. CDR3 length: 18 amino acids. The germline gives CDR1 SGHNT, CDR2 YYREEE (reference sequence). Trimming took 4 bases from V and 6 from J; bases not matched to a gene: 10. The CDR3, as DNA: TGTGCCAGCAGCCCCCCCGGACTAGCGGGGGGGAAGGCCGGGGAGCTGTTTTTT. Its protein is CASSPPGLAGGKAGELFF. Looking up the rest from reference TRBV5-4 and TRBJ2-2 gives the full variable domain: ETGVTQSPTHLIKTRGQQVTLRCSSQSGHNTVSWYQQALGQGPQFIFQYYREEENGRGNFPPRFSGLQFPNYSSELNVNALELDDSALYLCASSPPGLAGGKAGELFFGEGSRLTVL.

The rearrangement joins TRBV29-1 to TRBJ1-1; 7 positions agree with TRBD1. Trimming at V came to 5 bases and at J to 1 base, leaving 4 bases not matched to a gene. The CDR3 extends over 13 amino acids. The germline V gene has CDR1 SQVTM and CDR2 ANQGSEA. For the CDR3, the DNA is TGCAGCGTTAATAACAGGGGGAACACTGAAGCTTTCTTT. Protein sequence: CSVNNRGNTEAFF.

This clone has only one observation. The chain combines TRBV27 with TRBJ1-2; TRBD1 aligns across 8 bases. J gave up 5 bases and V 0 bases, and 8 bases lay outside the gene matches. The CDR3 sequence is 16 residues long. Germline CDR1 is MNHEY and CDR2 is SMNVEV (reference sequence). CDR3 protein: CASSLSWTGLGYGYTF. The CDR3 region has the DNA TGTGCCAGCAGTTTATCTTGGACAGGGCTGGGGTATGGCTACACCTTC.

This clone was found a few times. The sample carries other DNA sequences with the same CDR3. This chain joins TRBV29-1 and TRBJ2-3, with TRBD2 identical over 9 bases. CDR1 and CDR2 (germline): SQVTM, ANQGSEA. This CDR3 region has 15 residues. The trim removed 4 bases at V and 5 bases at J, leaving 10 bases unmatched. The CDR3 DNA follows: TGCAGCGTTGGGGGGGCGGGGGGGCCCGGAGATACGCAGTATTTT. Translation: CSVGGAGGPGDTQYF.

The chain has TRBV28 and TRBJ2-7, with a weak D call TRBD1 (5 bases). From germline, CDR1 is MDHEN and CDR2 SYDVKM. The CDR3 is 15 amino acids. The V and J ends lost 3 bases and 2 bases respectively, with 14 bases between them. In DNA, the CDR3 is TGTGCCAGCAGTTTTTTGTTGGACACCACCTACGAGCAGTACTTC. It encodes CASSFLLDTTYEQYF. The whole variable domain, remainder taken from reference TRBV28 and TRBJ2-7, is DVKVTQSSRYLVKRTGEKVFLECVQDMDHENMFWYRQDPGLGLRLIYFSYDVKMKEKGDIPEGYSVSREKKERFSLILESASTNQTSMYLCASSFLLDTTYEQYFGPGTRLTVT.

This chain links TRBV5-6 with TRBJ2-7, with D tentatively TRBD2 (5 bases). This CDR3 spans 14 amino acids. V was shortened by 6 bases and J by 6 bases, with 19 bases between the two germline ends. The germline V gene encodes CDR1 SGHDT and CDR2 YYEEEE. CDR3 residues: CASNQLGKTTEQYF. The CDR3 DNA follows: TGTGCCAGCAACCAACTAGGAAAGACTACCGAGCAGTACTTC.

For the CDR3, the DNA is TGTGCCAGCGCCAGTCAGGGGGCGTTGACTGAAGCTTTCTTT. Translation: CASASQGALTEAFF. The V call is TRBV9, the J call TRBJ1-1, with 8 bases aligning to TRBD1. The CDR3 covers 14 residues. The J segment lost 5 bases and the V segment lost 7 bases, leaving 10 bases of the junction unmatched. Germline V gene lookup returns CDR1 SGDLS and CDR2 YYNGEE.

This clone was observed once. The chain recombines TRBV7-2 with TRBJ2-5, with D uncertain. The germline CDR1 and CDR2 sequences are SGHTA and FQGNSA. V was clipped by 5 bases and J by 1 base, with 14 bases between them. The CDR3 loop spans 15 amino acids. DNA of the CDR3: TGTGCCAGCAGCCTGGCCCGGAATACCCAAGAGACCCAGTACTTC. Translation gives CASSLARNTQETQYF. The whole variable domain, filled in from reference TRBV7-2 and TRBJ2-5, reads GAGVSQSPSNKVTEKGKDVELRCDPISGHTALYWYRQSLGQGLEFLIYFQGNSAPDKSGLPSDRFSAERTGGSVSTLTIQRTQQEDSAVYLCASSLARNTQETQYFGPGTRLLVL.

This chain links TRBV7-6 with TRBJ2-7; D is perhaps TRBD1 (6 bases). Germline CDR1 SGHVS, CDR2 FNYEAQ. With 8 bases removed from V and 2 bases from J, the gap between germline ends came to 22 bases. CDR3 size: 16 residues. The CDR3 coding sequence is TGTGCCAGCTCCCGAGGGGGTGTGGGGACAACCTACGAGCAGTACTTC. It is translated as CASSRGGVGTTYEQYF.

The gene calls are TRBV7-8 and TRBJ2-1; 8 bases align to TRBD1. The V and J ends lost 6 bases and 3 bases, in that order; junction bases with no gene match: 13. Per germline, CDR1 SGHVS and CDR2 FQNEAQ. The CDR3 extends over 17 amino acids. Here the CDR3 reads CASSRQKTGVLYNEQFF. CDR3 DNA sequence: TGTGCCAGCAGTCGTCAAAAGACAGGGGTTCTCTACAATGAGCAGTTCTTC.

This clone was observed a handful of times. The CDR3 loop reads CASSSGTRPEQYF. CDR3 bases: TGTGCCAGCAGTTCGGGGACTAGACCCGAGCAGTACTTC. This chain links TRBV6-5 with TRBJ2-7, with 8 bases lining up with TRBD2. The germline V gene encodes CDR1 MNHEY and CDR2 SVGAGI. The CDR3 length is 13 residues. V gave up 4 bases and J gave up 6 bases; unmatched junction bases: 5.